The rows below give T cell receptor beta chains drawn from one sample of a study of OX40 agonist ivuxolimab in advanced cancers. Clones were sequenced by immunoSEQ multiplex PCR, and TCRdb holds only the in-frame ones, with some missing. The sample gives some 98,000 clones, just under 85% of which show up once; more than 1.1% is in the top ten. The input for sequencing was CD4+ or CD8+ T cells sorted from blood, taken in a trial of the OX40 agonist ivuxolimab. The receptors were gathered from an adult with an advanced solid tumor such as melanoma, head and neck, liver or kidney cancer. The CDR3 runs from the conserved cysteine through the conserved F or W. The order of the fields is J gene, D gene, V gene, clone size, CDR3 length, CDR3 protein, CDR3 DNA. A D gene is named only where the DNA matches it firmly. Clone size appears in some rows only: once, few, many, or a class for an expanded clone.

j_call: TRBJ2-5; d_call: -; v_call: TRBV6-6; clone_size: -; cdr3_length: 15; cdr3_aa: CASSPGQDRGETQYF; cdr3_nt: TGTGCCAGCAGTCCTGGACAGGACCGGGGGGAGACCCAGTACTTC
j_call: TRBJ2-3; d_call: -; v_call: TRBV10-3; clone_size: -; cdr3_length: 14; cdr3_aa: CAISQGGDTDTQYF; cdr3_nt: TGTGCCATCAGTCAGGGGGGGGACACAGATACGCAGTATTTT
j_call: TRBJ2-7; d_call: TRBD1; v_call: TRBV18; clone_size: -; cdr3_length: 17; cdr3_aa: CASSPPGTGPISYEQYF; cdr3_nt: TGTGCCAGCTCACCCCCAGGGACAGGCCCAATTTCCTACGAGCAGTACTTC
j_call: TRBJ1-2; d_call: -; v_call: TRBV28; clone_size: few; cdr3_length: 11; cdr3_aa: CASSFIYGYTF; cdr3_nt: TGTGCCAGCAGTTTTATCTATGGCTACACCTTC
j_call: TRBJ2-2; d_call: -; v_call: TRBV6-4; clone_size: -; cdr3_length: 17; cdr3_aa: CASSPSPLEGSLGELFF; cdr3_nt: TGTGCCAGCAGCCCCTCCCCGTTGGAGGGCAGCCTCGGGGAGCTGTTTTTT
j_call: TRBJ2-5; d_call: TRBD2; v_call: TRBV6-5; clone_size: -; cdr3_length: 14; cdr3_aa: CASSTSGRQETQYF; cdr3_nt: TGTGCCAGCAGTACTAGCGGGCGCCAAGAGACCCAGTACTTC
j_call: TRBJ2-3; d_call: -; v_call: TRBV7-9; clone_size: few; cdr3_length: 14; cdr3_aa: CASSLGTGTDTQYF; cdr3_nt: TGTGCCAGCAGCTTGGGAACAGGGACAGATACGCAGTATTTT
j_call: TRBJ2-1; d_call: -; v_call: TRBV5-1; clone_size: -; cdr3_length: 16; cdr3_aa: CASSPNEASSYNEQFF; cdr3_nt: TGCGCCAGCAGCCCGAATGAAGCATCCTCCTACAATGAGCAGTTCTTC
j_call: TRBJ1-1; d_call: -; v_call: TRBV7-2; clone_size: -; cdr3_length: 15; cdr3_aa: CASSLVGGVSTEAFF; cdr3_nt: TGTGCCAGCAGCTTAGTTGGGGGAGTTAGCACTGAAGCTTTCTTT
j_call: TRBJ2-4; d_call: -; v_call: TRBV29-1; clone_size: -; cdr3_length: 11; cdr3_aa: CSARTASLQYF; cdr3_nt: TGCAGCGCTAGGACAGCCAGCCTTCAGTACTTC
j_call: TRBJ2-5; d_call: TRBD1; v_call: TRBV6-6; clone_size: -; cdr3_length: 14; cdr3_aa: CASRGTVRGQTQYF; cdr3_nt: TGTGCCAGCAGAGGGACAGTTCGTGGCCAGACCCAGTACTTC
j_call: TRBJ1-5; d_call: -; v_call: TRBV30; clone_size: -; cdr3_length: 14; cdr3_aa: CAWSGGGYGQPQHF; cdr3_nt: TGTGCCTGGAGTGGGGGTGGATACGGGCAGCCCCAGCATTTT
j_call: TRBJ2-2; d_call: TRBD1; v_call: TRBV5-1; clone_size: -; cdr3_length: 15; cdr3_aa: CASSKDRASTGELFF; cdr3_nt: TGCGCCAGCAGCAAGGACAGGGCTAGCACCGGGGAGCTGTTTTTT
j_call: TRBJ2-1; d_call: TRBD2; v_call: TRBV4-3; clone_size: -; cdr3_length: 17; cdr3_aa: CASSQGKAGGPRREQFF; cdr3_nt: TGCGCCAGCAGCCAGGGAAAAGCGGGAGGGCCGAGGAGGGAGCAGTTCTTC
j_call: TRBJ1-1; d_call: -; v_call: TRBV19; clone_size: -; cdr3_length: 15; cdr3_aa: CASKVTYRLNTEAFF; cdr3_nt: TGTGCCAGTAAGGTTACTTATAGATTGAACACTGAAGCTTTCTTT
j_call: TRBJ1-6; d_call: -; v_call: TRBV5-5; clone_size: -; cdr3_length: 16; cdr3_aa: CASSLIPGTRNSPLHF; cdr3_nt: TGTGCCAGCAGCTTGATTCCAGGGACTAGGAATTCACCCCTCCACTTT
j_call: TRBJ1-1; d_call: -; v_call: TRBV7-9; clone_size: few; cdr3_length: 12; cdr3_aa: CASSTQGTEAFF; cdr3_nt: TGTGCCAGCAGCACCCAGGGCACTGAAGCTTTCTTT
j_call: TRBJ2-7; d_call: -; v_call: TRBV11-1; clone_size: -; cdr3_length: 13; cdr3_aa: CASSSGTYYEQYF; cdr3_nt: TGTGCCAGCAGCTCCGGGACATACTACGAGCAGTACTTC
j_call: TRBJ2-2; d_call: -; v_call: TRBV9; clone_size: -; cdr3_length: 16; cdr3_aa: CASSSRGTRNTGELFF; cdr3_nt: TGTGCCAGCAGCTCCCGGGGGACCCGGAACACCGGGGAGCTGTTTTTT
j_call: TRBJ1-2; d_call: TRBD1; v_call: TRBV19; clone_size: -; cdr3_length: 14; cdr3_aa: CASSRDRGKYGYTF; cdr3_nt: TGTGCCAGTAGTCGGGACAGGGGAAAATATGGCTACACCTTC
j_call: TRBJ1-5; d_call: -; v_call: TRBV6-5; clone_size: -; cdr3_length: 14; cdr3_aa: CASSSSRGNQPQHF; cdr3_nt: TGTGCCAGCAGTTCCTCGAGGGGCAATCAGCCCCAGCATTTT
j_call: TRBJ2-7; d_call: TRBD2; v_call: TRBV5-4; clone_size: -; cdr3_length: 14; cdr3_aa: CASSDSGGAYEQYF; cdr3_nt: TGTGCCAGCAGCGATAGCGGGGGGGCGTACGAGCAGTACTTC
j_call: TRBJ2-7; d_call: TRBD1; v_call: TRBV2; clone_size: -; cdr3_length: 12; cdr3_aa: CASHGTGGEQYF; cdr3_nt: TGTGCCAGCCATGGGACAGGGGGCGAGCAGTACTTC
j_call: TRBJ2-1; d_call: -; v_call: TRBV5-4; clone_size: -; cdr3_length: 14; cdr3_aa: CASSLDLSNNEQFF; cdr3_nt: TGTGCCAGCAGCTTGGATCTATCGAACAATGAGCAGTTCTTC
j_call: TRBJ2-2; d_call: TRBD2; v_call: TRBV7-9; clone_size: -; cdr3_length: 17; cdr3_aa: CASSSPGVAGNTGELFF; cdr3_nt: TGTGCCAGCAGCTCCCCTGGAGTAGCGGGAAACACCGGGGAGCTGTTTTTT
j_call: TRBJ2-7; d_call: -; v_call: TRBV2; clone_size: -; cdr3_length: 15; cdr3_aa: CASSKRLGDLGEQYF; cdr3_nt: TGTGCCAGCAGTAAGAGGTTGGGGGATCTAGGGGAGCAGTACTTC
j_call: TRBJ2-7; d_call: -; v_call: TRBV28; clone_size: -; cdr3_length: 14; cdr3_aa: CASSLPTQAYEQYF; cdr3_nt: TGTGCCAGCAGTTTACCCACTCAGGCCTACGAGCAGTACTTC
j_call: TRBJ1-3; d_call: -; v_call: TRBV28; clone_size: -; cdr3_length: 13; cdr3_aa: CASRLLAGNTIYF; cdr3_nt: TGTGCCAGCAGACTTCTGGCTGGAAACACCATATATTTT
j_call: TRBJ1-3; d_call: -; v_call: TRBV5-1; clone_size: -; cdr3_length: 15; cdr3_aa: CASSLDGYRGNTIYF; cdr3_nt: TGCGCCAGCAGCTTGGACGGGTACCGTGGAAACACCATATATTTT
j_call: TRBJ1-5; d_call: -; v_call: TRBV19; clone_size: -; cdr3_length: 18; cdr3_aa: CASSIFSRRPYSNQPQHF; cdr3_nt: TGTGCCAGTAGTATTTTTTCGAGACGGCCGTATAGCAATCAGCCCCAGCATTTT
j_call: TRBJ2-2; d_call: -; v_call: TRBV6-5; clone_size: -; cdr3_length: 14; cdr3_aa: CASSSRAGTGELFF; cdr3_nt: TGTGCCAGCAGTAGCCGAGCGGGCACCGGGGAGCTGTTTTTT
j_call: TRBJ2-1; d_call: TRBD2; v_call: TRBV19; clone_size: -; cdr3_length: 15; cdr3_aa: CASIGSGGQDNEQFF; cdr3_nt: TGTGCCAGTATTGGGAGCGGGGGACAAGATAATGAGCAGTTCTTC
j_call: TRBJ2-2; d_call: -; v_call: TRBV19; clone_size: -; cdr3_length: 14; cdr3_aa: CASSPDGQTGELFF; cdr3_nt: TGTGCCAGTAGTCCCGACGGACAGACCGGGGAGCTGTTTTTT
j_call: TRBJ1-2; d_call: -; v_call: TRBV18; clone_size: -; cdr3_length: 16; cdr3_aa: CASSPLGTRGGYGYTF; cdr3_nt: TGTGCCAGCTCACCCCTAGGTACACGGGGAGGCTATGGCTACACCTTC
j_call: TRBJ2-3; d_call: TRBD2; v_call: TRBV4-3; clone_size: -; cdr3_length: 17; cdr3_aa: CASSQVVSGRVGDTQYF; cdr3_nt: TGCGCCAGCAGCCAAGTCGTTAGCGGGAGGGTGGGAGATACGCAGTATTTT
j_call: TRBJ2-2; d_call: -; v_call: TRBV28; clone_size: -; cdr3_length: 15; cdr3_aa: CASSFPGVFTGELFF; cdr3_nt: TGTGCCAGCAGTTTCCCAGGGGTCTTCACCGGGGAGCTGTTTTTT
j_call: TRBJ1-2; d_call: -; v_call: TRBV5-4; clone_size: -; cdr3_length: 14; cdr3_aa: CASSLAQGISGYTF; cdr3_nt: TGTGCCAGCAGCTTGGCACAGGGAATCTCTGGCTACACCTTC
j_call: TRBJ1-5; d_call: -; v_call: TRBV23-1; clone_size: -; cdr3_length: 16; cdr3_aa: CASSQGTGKPNQPQHF; cdr3_nt: TGCGCCAGCAGTCAAGGAACAGGTAAACCAAATCAGCCCCAGCATTTT
j_call: TRBJ2-5; d_call: -; v_call: TRBV16; clone_size: -; cdr3_length: 14; cdr3_aa: CASSQSSVQETQYF; cdr3_nt: TGTGCCAGCAGCCAGTCGTCTGTCCAAGAGACCCAGTACTTC
j_call: TRBJ1-5; d_call: TRBD1; v_call: TRBV19; clone_size: few; cdr3_length: 14; cdr3_aa: CATLGTGRFQPQHF; cdr3_nt: TGTGCCACCCTCGGGACAGGGCGGTTTCAGCCCCAGCATTTT
j_call: TRBJ2-5; d_call: -; v_call: TRBV5-1; clone_size: -; cdr3_length: 13; cdr3_aa: CASSLVRGETQYF; cdr3_nt: TGCGCCAGCAGCCTGGTGAGGGGAGAGACCCAGTACTTC
j_call: TRBJ1-5; d_call: -; v_call: TRBV12-5; clone_size: -; cdr3_length: 16; cdr3_aa: CASGLVLPGSNQPQHF; cdr3_nt: TGTGCTAGTGGTTTGGTACTGCCGGGGAGCAATCAGCCCCAGCATTTT
j_call: TRBJ2-2; d_call: -; v_call: TRBV4-3; clone_size: -; cdr3_length: 13; cdr3_aa: CASSQEEPGELFF; cdr3_nt: TGCGCCAGCAGCCAAGAAGAACCCGGGGAGCTGTTTTTT
j_call: TRBJ1-3; d_call: -; v_call: TRBV14; clone_size: -; cdr3_length: 13; cdr3_aa: CASSPYSGNTIYF; cdr3_nt: TGTGCCAGCAGCCCGTACTCTGGAAACACCATATATTTT
j_call: TRBJ2-2; d_call: -; v_call: TRBV29-1; clone_size: once; cdr3_length: 14; cdr3_aa: CSVAGTQTSGELFF; cdr3_nt: TGCAGCGTCGCCGGGACCCAAACATCCGGGGAGCTGTTTTTT
j_call: TRBJ2-3; d_call: -; v_call: TRBV5-1; clone_size: -; cdr3_length: 15; cdr3_aa: CASSLSGHFTDTQYF; cdr3_nt: TGCGCCAGCAGCTTATCAGGACATTTTACAGATACGCAGTATTTT
j_call: TRBJ1-1; d_call: -; v_call: TRBV19; clone_size: -; cdr3_length: 16; cdr3_aa: CASSLGSLRGNTEAFF; cdr3_nt: TGTGCCAGTAGTCTTGGGTCCCTCAGGGGGAACACTGAAGCTTTCTTT
j_call: TRBJ1-1; d_call: -; v_call: TRBV29-1; clone_size: medium-sized; cdr3_length: 12; cdr3_aa: CSVGAGDAEAFF; cdr3_nt: TGCAGCGTTGGTGCAGGGGACGCTGAAGCTTTCTTT
j_call: TRBJ2-7; d_call: -; v_call: TRBV7-3; clone_size: few; cdr3_length: 13; cdr3_aa: CASSPPGLYEQYF; cdr3_nt: TGTGCCAGCAGCCCCCCGGGTTTATACGAGCAGTACTTC
j_call: TRBJ1-1; d_call: -; v_call: TRBV9; clone_size: -; cdr3_length: 16; cdr3_aa: CASSVQGGGMNTEAFF; cdr3_nt: TGTGCCAGCAGCGTCCAGGGTGGGGGGATGAACACTGAAGCTTTCTTT
j_call: TRBJ2-1; d_call: -; v_call: TRBV6-4; clone_size: -; cdr3_length: 13; cdr3_aa: CASSDSKYNEQFF; cdr3_nt: TGTGCCAGCAGTGACTCGAAATACAATGAGCAGTTCTTC
j_call: TRBJ2-5; d_call: TRBD1; v_call: TRBV18; clone_size: -; cdr3_length: 15; cdr3_aa: CASSPPQTGGETQYF; cdr3_nt: TGTGCCAGCTCACCACCCCAGACAGGGGGGGAGACCCAGTACTTC
j_call: TRBJ2-1; d_call: TRBD2; v_call: TRBV6-1; clone_size: -; cdr3_length: 15; cdr3_aa: CASSELTSGANEQFF; cdr3_nt: TGTGCCAGCAGTGAACTGACTAGCGGGGCCAATGAGCAGTTCTTC
j_call: TRBJ1-5; d_call: -; v_call: TRBV19; clone_size: -; cdr3_length: 15; cdr3_aa: CASSKGLSSNQPQHF; cdr3_nt: TGTGCCAGTAGTAAGGGACTCTCTAGCAATCAGCCCCAGCATTTT
j_call: TRBJ1-1; d_call: -; v_call: TRBV6-5; clone_size: -; cdr3_length: 12; cdr3_aa: CASRPPGGPAFF; cdr3_nt: TGTGCCAGCCGACCCCCCGGCGGCCCGGCTTTCTTT
j_call: TRBJ2-5; d_call: TRBD2; v_call: TRBV2; clone_size: -; cdr3_length: 16; cdr3_aa: CASRTWGRGDQETQYF; cdr3_nt: TGTGCCAGCAGGACCTGGGGGCGGGGGGATCAAGAGACCCAGTACTTC